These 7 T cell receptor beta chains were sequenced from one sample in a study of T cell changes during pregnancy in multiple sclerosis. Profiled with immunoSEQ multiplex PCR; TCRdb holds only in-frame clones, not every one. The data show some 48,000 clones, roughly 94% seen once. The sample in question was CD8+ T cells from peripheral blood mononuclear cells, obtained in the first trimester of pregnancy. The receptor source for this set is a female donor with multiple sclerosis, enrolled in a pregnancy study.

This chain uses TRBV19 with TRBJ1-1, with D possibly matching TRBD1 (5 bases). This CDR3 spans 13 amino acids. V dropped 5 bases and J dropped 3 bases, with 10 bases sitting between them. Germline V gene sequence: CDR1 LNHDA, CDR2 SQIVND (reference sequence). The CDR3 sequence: CASSSTGYTEAFF. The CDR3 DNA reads TGTGCCAGTAGTTCCACAGGTTACACTGAAGCTTTCTTT.

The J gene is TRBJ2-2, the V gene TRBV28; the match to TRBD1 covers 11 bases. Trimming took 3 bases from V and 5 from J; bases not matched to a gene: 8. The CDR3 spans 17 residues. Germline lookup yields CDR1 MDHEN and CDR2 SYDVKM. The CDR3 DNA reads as TGTGCCAGCAGTTTGTCACCGGGACAGGGGGGGACCGGGGAGCTGTTTTTT. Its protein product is CASSLSPGQGGTGELFF.

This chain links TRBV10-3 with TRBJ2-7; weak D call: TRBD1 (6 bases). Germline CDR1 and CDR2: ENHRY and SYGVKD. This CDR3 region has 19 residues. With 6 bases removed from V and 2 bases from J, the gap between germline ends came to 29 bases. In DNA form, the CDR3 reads TGTGCCATCAGGACGAGCAAGGGACATGATAAACCAAGAGCCTACGAGCAGTACTTC. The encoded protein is CAIRTSKGHDKPRAYEQYF.

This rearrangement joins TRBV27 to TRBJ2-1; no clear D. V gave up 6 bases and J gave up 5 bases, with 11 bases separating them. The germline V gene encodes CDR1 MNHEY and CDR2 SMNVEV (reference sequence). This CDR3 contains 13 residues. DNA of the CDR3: TGTGCCAGCAGCCCAGACATAAACAATGAGCAGTTCTTC. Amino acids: CASSPDINNEQFF.

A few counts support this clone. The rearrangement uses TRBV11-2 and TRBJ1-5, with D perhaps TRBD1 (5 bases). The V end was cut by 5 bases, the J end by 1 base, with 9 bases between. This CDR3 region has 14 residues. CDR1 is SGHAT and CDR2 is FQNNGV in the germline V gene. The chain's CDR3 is CASSLGGSNQPQHF. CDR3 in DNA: TGTGCCAGCAGCCTCGGGGGAAGCAATCAGCCCCAGCATTTT.

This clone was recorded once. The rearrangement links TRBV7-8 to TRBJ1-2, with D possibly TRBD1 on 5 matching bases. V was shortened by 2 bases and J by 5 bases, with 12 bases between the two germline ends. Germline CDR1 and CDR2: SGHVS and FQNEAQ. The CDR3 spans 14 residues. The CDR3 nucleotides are TGTGCCAGCAGCTTAAGCAGGGTTGGGTATGGCTACACCTTC. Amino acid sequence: CASSLSRVGYGYTF.

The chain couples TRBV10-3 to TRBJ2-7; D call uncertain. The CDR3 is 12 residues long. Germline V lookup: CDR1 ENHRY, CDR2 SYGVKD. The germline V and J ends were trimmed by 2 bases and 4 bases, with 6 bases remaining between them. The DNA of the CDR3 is TGTGCCATCAGTGAGAACGGGTACGAGCAGTACTTC. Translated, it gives CAISENGYEQYF.